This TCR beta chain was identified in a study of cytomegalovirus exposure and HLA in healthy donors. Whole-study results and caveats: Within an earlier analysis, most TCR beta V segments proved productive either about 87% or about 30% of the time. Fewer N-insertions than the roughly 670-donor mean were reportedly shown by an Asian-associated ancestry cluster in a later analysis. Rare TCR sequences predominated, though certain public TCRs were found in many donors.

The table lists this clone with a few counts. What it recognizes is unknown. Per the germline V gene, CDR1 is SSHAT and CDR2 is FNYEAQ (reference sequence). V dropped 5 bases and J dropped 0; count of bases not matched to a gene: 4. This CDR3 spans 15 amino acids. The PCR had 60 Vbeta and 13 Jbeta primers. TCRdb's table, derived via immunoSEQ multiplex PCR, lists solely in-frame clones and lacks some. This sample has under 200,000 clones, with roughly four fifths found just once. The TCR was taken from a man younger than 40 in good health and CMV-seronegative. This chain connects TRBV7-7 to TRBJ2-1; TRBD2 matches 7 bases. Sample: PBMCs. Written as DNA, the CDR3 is TGTGCCAGCAGCCCCTCTAGCGGCTCCTACAATGAGCAGTTCTTC. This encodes CASSPSSGSYNEQFF.